The clone carrying this T cell receptor (beta chain) was counted between two and nine times. TCRdb re-derived calls from the 5' RACE reads in MiXCR, one entry per CDR3 protein. The table shows hundreds of thousands of distinct CDR3 sequences, with roughly 21% occurring only once. The source of the sample is a study of T-cell memory formation after mild COVID-19. The CDR3 length is 16 residues. Input material: PBMCs or a T cell subset sorted from them (not recorded which). This sequence joins TRBV21-1 and TRBJ2-7; the table's D call, TRBD1, was not checked against the DNA. TRBV21-1 is a documented pseudogene. The clonotype was recovered from an adult woman who had mild COVID-19 (a few samples of this study predate the infection). Cell type and time point are not known. The CDR3, as DNA: TGTGCCAGCAGCAAAGGAGTAGGGGGTAAGACCTACGAGCAGTACTTC. Residues: CASSKGVGGKTYEQYF.